This TCR beta chain was obtained from a study of blood T cell repertoires in COVID-19. The repertoire was sequenced with immunoSEQ multiplex PCR; TCRdb's copy has only in-frame clones and lacks some. The sample has about 200,000 clones, 70% to 90% seen once. With 3 bases removed from V and 7 bases from J, the gap between germline ends came to 9 bases. CDR3 length equals 13 residues. This chain connects TRBV12-3 or TRBV12-4 to TRBJ1-4; maybe TRBD1 (5 bases). The source material was peripheral blood. This clonotype was sampled from a man between 45 and 60 years old with COVID-19, enrolled during active disease. The CDR3 nucleotides are TGTGCCAGCAGTTTGCTGGGGCCTGAAAAACTGTTTTTT. Translating it yields CASSLLGPEKLFF.